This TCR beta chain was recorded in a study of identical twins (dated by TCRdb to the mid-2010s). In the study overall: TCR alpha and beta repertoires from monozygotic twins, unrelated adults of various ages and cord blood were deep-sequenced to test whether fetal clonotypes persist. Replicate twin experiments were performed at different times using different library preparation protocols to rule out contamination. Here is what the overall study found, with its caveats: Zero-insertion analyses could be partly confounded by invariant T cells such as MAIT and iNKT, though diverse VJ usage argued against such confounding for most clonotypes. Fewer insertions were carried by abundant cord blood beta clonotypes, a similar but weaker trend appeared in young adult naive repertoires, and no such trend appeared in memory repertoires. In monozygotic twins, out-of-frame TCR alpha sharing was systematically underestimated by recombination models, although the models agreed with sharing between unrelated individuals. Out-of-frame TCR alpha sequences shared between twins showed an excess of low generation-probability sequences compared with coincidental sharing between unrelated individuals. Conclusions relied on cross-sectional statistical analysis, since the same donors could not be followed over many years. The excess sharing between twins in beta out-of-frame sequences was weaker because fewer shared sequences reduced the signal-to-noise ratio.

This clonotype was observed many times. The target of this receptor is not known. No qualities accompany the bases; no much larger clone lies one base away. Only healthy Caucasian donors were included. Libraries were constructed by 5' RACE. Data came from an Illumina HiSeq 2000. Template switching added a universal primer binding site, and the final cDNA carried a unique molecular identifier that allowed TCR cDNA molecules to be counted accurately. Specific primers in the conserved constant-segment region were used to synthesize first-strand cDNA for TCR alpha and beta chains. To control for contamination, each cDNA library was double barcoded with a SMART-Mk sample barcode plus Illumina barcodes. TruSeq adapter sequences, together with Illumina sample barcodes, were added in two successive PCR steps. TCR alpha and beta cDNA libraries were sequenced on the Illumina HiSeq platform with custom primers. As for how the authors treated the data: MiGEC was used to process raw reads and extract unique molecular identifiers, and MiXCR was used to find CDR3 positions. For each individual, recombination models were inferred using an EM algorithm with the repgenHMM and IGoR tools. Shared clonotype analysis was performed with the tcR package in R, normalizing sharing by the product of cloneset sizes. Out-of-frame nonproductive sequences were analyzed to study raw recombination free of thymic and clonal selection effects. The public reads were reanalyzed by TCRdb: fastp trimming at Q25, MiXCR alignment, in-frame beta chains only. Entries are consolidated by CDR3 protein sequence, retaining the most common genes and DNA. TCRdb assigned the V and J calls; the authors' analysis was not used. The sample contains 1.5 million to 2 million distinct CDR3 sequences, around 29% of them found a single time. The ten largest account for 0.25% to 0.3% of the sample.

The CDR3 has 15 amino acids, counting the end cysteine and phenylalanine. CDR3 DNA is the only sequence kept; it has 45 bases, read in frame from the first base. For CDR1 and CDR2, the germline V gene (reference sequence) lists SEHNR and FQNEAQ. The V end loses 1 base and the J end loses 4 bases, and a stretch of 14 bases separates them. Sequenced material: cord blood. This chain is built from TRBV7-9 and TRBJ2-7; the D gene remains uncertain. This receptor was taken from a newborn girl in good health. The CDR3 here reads CASSLGVKNSYEQYF. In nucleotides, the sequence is TGTGCCAGCAGCTTAGGCGTGAAAAACTCATACGAGCAGTACTTC. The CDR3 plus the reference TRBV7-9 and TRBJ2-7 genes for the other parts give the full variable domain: DTGVSQNPRHKITKRGQNVTFRCDPISEHNRLYWYRQTLGQGPEFLTYFQNEAQLEKSRLLSDRFSAERPKGSFSTLEIQRTEQGDSAMYLCASSLGVKNSYEQYFGPGTRLTVT.